Below are 19 T cell receptor beta chains sequenced from a single sample in a study of CD8+CD57+ T cells in acquired aplastic anemia. Genomic DNA, the template, was used for profiling of the TCR beta VDJ and CDR3. TCRdb fed the reads into MiXCR, producing one record per CDR3 protein. Here the sample spans under 200,000 distinct CDR3 sequences, just under 65% being singletons. The specimen was sorted CD4+, CD8+, or CD8+CD57+ T cells (not recorded which) from PBMCs. The receptors originated from a human donor in good health.

This chain joins TRBV12-3 or TRBV12-4 and TRBJ2-1; D remains unclear. V was pared by 3 bases and J by 3 bases, with 3 bases between. The CDR3 consists of 12 residues. The CDR3 nucleotides read TGTGCCAGCAGTTTTAACTACAATGAGCAGTTCTTC. It encodes CASSFNYNEQFF.

V gene TRBV7-8 combines with J gene TRBJ1-5; the D is unclear. This CDR3 has 13 residues. V shed 1 base and J shed 3 bases, with 4 bases lying between them. CDR1 and CDR2 from the germline V gene are SGHVS and FQNEAQ. The CDR3 loop is CASSLVVNQPQHF. For the CDR3, the DNA is TGTGCCAGCAGCTTAGTGGTCAATCAGCCCCAGCATTTT.

V usage is TRBV7-3 and J usage is TRBJ2-3; 8 nucleotides agree with TRBD1. The CDR3 runs to 15 residues. Germline CDR1 and CDR2: SGHTA and FQGTGA. V gave up 4 bases and J gave up 3 bases; unmatched junction bases: 6. The CDR3 loop is CASSSGGAGTDTQYF. The CDR3 region has the DNA TGTGCCAGCAGCTCAGGGGGCGCGGGGACAGATACGCAGTATTTT.

In regard to this clonotype: The CDR3 carries no conserved terminal phenylalanine or tryptophan, so it likely arises from a read error. The chain is built from TRBV9 and TRBJ2-7, with TRBD2 identical over 9 bases. Germline trimming cut 3 bases from V and 7 bases from J; bases unmatched to any gene: 14. This CDR3 spans 16 amino acids. Germline CDR1 is SGDLS and CDR2 is YYNGEE. The CDR3 region is CASSDRTSASHNEQYL. CDR3 nucleotides: TGTGCCAGCAGCGACCGGACTAGCGCCTCTCACAATGAGCAGTACCTC.

The genes are TRBV25-1 and TRBJ1-4; 7 positions agree with TRBD1. The ends lost 4 bases at V and 3 bases at J; junction bases unmatched: 2. In germline, CDR1 is MGHDK, CDR2 SYGVNS. The CDR3 has 14 residues. CDR3: CASSAGTANEKLFF. CDR3 in DNA: TGTGCCAGCAGTGCTGGGACAGCTAATGAAAAACTGTTTTTT.

The chain recombines TRBV20-1 with TRBJ2-1; no clear D gene. With 5 bases removed from V and 2 bases from J, the gap between germline ends came to 13 bases. Germline V gives CDR1 DFQATT, CDR2 SNEGSKA (reference sequence). The CDR3 runs 14 residues. CDR3 in DNA: TGCAGTGCTCCCCCCCCGGTAACCTACAATGAGCAGTTCTTC. Its translation is CSAPPPVTYNEQFF.

This clonotype occurred many times. The chain uses TRBV29-1 and TRBJ2-1; 8 nucleotides match TRBD1. The V gene end was trimmed by 7 bases and the J gene end by 2 bases; junction bases not matched to a gene: 4. Germline V CDR1 and CDR2: SQVTM, ANQGSEA. The CDR3 extends over 13 amino acids. CDR3 DNA sequence: TGCAGCGCTGGGACAGGACCCTACAATGAGCAGTTCTTC. This encodes CSAGTGPYNEQFF.

The chain is built from TRBV29-1 and TRBJ1-1; maybe TRBD1 (6 bases). The CDR3 totals 11 residues. Germline V CDR1 and CDR2: SQVTM, ANQGSEA. The V and J ends lost 4 bases and 8 bases respectively, with 11 bases between them. CDR3 sequence reads: CSVAEDREAFF. The CDR3 DNA is TGCAGCGTTGCAGAAGACAGGGAAGCTTTCTTT.

This rearrangement joins TRBV5-6 to TRBJ1-1; TRBD1 matches at 9 bases. CDR1 is SGHDT, CDR2 YYEEEE, per germline. V gave up 4 bases and J gave up 6 bases; unmatched junction bases: 10. CDR3 length: 15 residues. CDR3 sequence: CASSEEGTGLSEAFF. CDR3 DNA sequence: TGTGCCAGCAGCGAGGAAGGGACAGGGCTTTCTGAAGCTTTCTTT.

This clonotype was observed many times. The rearrangement links TRBV4-2 to TRBJ2-1; 8 nucleotides agree with TRBD2. The trim removed 1 base at V and 6 bases at J, leaving 5 bases unmatched. Germline loops: CDR1 LGHNA, CDR2 YNFKEQ. This CDR3 comprises 15 residues. The chain's CDR3 is CASSQAGGPTNEQFF. CDR3 bases: TGTGCCAGCAGCCAAGCGGGAGGGCCTACCAATGAGCAGTTCTTC.

The chain joins TRBV5-1 to TRBJ2-3; D not certain. CDR1 is SGHRS and CDR2 is YFSETQ in the germline V gene. The ends were cut back, 2 bases at V and 4 bases at J, with 8 bases in the middle. The CDR3 extends over 13 amino acids. The CDR3 DNA follows: TGCGCCAGCAGCTTTCAGTACCCAGATACGCAGTATTTT. It yields the protein CASSFQYPDTQYF.

V is TRBV19 and J is TRBJ2-1; D is uncertain. Trimming took 2 bases from V and 8 from J, leaving 4 bases between them. Germline V lookup: CDR1 LNHDA, CDR2 SQIVND (reference sequence). The CDR3 sequence is 11 residues long. The CDR3 loop reads CASSIIDEQFF. DNA for the CDR3: TGTGCCAGTAGTATAATCGATGAGCAGTTCTTC.

This clonotype was counted many times. A read error may account for a junction end that differs from germline. This chain connects TRBV29-1 to TRBJ2-5; D call uncertain. The CDR3 totals 11 residues. Germline lookup yields CDR1 SQVTM and CDR2 ANQGSEA. CDR3 nucleotide sequence: TGCAGCGTTGAAATCGAAACTGCCAGGAACTTC. Translated, it gives CSVEIETARNF.

J is TRBJ2-5 and V is TRBV20-1; 7 bases are shared with TRBD2. CDR1 is DFQATT and CDR2 is SNEGSKA in the germline V gene (reference sequence). With 5 bases clipped from V and 2 bases from J, the junction kept 5 bases outside the gene matches. The CDR3 is made up of 13 amino acids. The CDR3 DNA is TGCAGTGCTCCCCGGACTAGTCAAGAGACCCAGTACTTC. Protein product: CSAPRTSQETQYF.

The J gene is TRBJ1-4, the V gene TRBV7-9, with a weak D call TRBD1 (5 bases). V lost 2 bases to trimming and J lost 7 bases, with 11 bases between them. This CDR3 contains 14 residues. Germline V lookup: CDR1 SEHNR, CDR2 FQNEAQ (reference sequence). CDR3 protein: CASSLSLGGEKLFF. The CDR3 nucleotides are TGTGCCAGCAGCTTATCCCTTGGGGGTGAAAAACTGTTTTTT.

On this clonotype: The junction departs from germline at one end; a sequencing error may be responsible. The chain has TRBV7-3 and TRBJ2-1, with TRBD1 identical over 10 bases. The CDR3 sequence is 15 residues long. Germline CDR1 reads SGHTA; CDR2 reads FQGTGA. CDR3 protein: CASSWGTGAFNEQFF. The CDR3 region has the DNA TGTGCTAGCAGCTGGGGGACAGGGGCGTTCAATGAGCAGTTCTTC.

This clonotype showed up many times. This chain uses TRBV4-1 with TRBJ2-3; 8 nucleotides align to TRBD2. Germline loops: CDR1 MGHRA, CDR2 YSYEKL. The CDR3 is made up of 16 amino acids. The trim removed 0 bases at V and 0 bases at J, leaving 2 bases unmatched. The CDR3 sequence is CASSQEPSGSTDTQYF. CDR3 sequence (DNA): TGCGCCAGCAGCCAAGAACCTAGCGGGAGCACAGATACGCAGTATTTT.

This clonotype was found many times. The rearrangement uses TRBV7-8 and TRBJ2-1; 7 bases agree with TRBD2. V shed 1 base, J shed 4 bases, and the junction held 7 bases outside the gene matches. The CDR3 spans 16 residues. Germline CDR1 is SGHVS and CDR2 is FQNEAQ. This CDR3 reads CASSLGGGGGYNEQFF. The CDR3 region has the DNA TGTGCCAGCAGCTTAGGGGGTGGCGGGGGATACAATGAGCAGTTCTTC.

With respect to this clonotype: This clone may be a read error of a much larger clone one base away. The chain joins TRBV9 to TRBJ2-7; 12 bases match TRBD2. CDR1 and CDR2 from the germline V gene are SGDLS and YYNGEE. V gave up 2 bases and J gave up 7 bases; unmatched junction bases: 10. CDR3 length: 16 residues. The CDR3 loop is CASSVDGTSGYNEQYF. CDR3 coding DNA: TGTGCCAGCAGCGTGGACGGGACTAGCGGGTACAATGAGCAGTACTTC.